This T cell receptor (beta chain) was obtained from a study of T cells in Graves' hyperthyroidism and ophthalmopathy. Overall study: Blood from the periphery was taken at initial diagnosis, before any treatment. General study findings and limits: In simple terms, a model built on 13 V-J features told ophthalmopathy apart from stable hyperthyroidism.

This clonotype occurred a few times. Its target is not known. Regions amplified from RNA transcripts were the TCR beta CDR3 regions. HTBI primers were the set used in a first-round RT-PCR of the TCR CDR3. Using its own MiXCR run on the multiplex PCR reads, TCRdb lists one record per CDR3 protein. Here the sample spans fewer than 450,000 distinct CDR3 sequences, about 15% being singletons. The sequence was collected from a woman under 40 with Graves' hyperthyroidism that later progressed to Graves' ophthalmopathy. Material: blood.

In DNA form, the CDR3 reads TGTGCCAGCAGCTCACTTCGGGACCCCGGGACTAGCGGGTCGTCCTACAATGAGCAGTTCTTC. This translates into CASSSLRDPGTSGSSYNEQFF. The rearrangement joins TRBV28 to TRBJ2-1, with 12 positions matching TRBD2. V was pared by 6 bases and J by 1 base, with 19 bases of the junction left unmatched. Germline lookup yields CDR1 MDHEN and CDR2 SYDVKM. This CDR3 is 21 amino acids long.